This T cell receptor beta chain was sequenced for a study of blood T cell repertoires in COVID-19. Whole-study context: Sites in the United States, Italy and Spain provided acute and convalescent COVID-19 samples. From T cells, B-cell-depleted T cells, or PBMCs came the material, which was cDNA or gDNA.

The data were produced by immunoSEQ multiplex PCR, yet TCRdb's version contains in-frame clones alone and is incomplete. The table has about 74,000 clones, approximately 85% seen once. The CDR3 runs to 16 residues. The ends lost 0 bases at V and 0 bases at J; junction bases unmatched: 2. The germline V gene encodes CDR1 SGHRS and CDR2 YFSETQ. This clonotype was obtained from a man aged 50 or older with acute or convalescent COVID-19. Sequencing was done on a sample of peripheral blood. This chain links TRBV5-1 with TRBJ2-4, with 8 nucleotides matching TRBD1. CDR3 bases: TGCGCCAGCAGCTTGGGACAGGGGTTAGCCAAAAACATTCAGTACTTC. Translated, it gives CASSLGQGLAKNIQYF.